Below, 6 T cell receptor beta chains from the same sample are listed, as sequenced in a study of beta chain features in type 1 diabetes. The isolated RNA, all of it, was reverse transcribed, so expressed TCRB transcripts were what got sequenced. The table came from immunoSEQ multiplex PCR; TCRdb's copy has only in-frame clones and leaves some out. The table includes over 700,000 clones, 15% to 20% detected once. Material for sequencing was naive CD4+ T cells from blood. All receptors come from a woman aged 18-35 years in good health.

The rearrangement links TRBV7-2 to TRBJ2-5; 8 bases align to TRBD2. The V segment lost 2 bases and the J segment 4 bases; nucleotides outside the gene matches: 9. The CDR3 spans 16 residues. The germline V gene has CDR1 SGHTA and CDR2 FQGNSA. CDR3 region: CASSLLFGGVGETQYF. The CDR3 DNA reads TGTGCCAGCAGCTTACTGTTCGGGGGGGTAGGAGAGACCCAGTACTTC.

Only a few counts were recorded for this clone. The chain joins TRBV28 to TRBJ2-7, with 9 bases lining up with TRBD1. The CDR3 sequence is 16 residues long. The junction had 10 bases not matched to a gene; V was cut back by 5 bases and J by 2 bases. Germline V lookup: CDR1 MDHEN, CDR2 SYDVKM. The CDR3 sequence: CASSILTGGKAYEQYF. DNA for the CDR3: TGTGCCAGCAGTATCTTGACAGGGGGAAAGGCCTACGAGCAGTACTTC.

This clone was counted between two and nine times. The chain joins TRBV7-6 to TRBJ2-2, with TRBD2 matching over 7 bases. The V gene end was trimmed by 5 bases and the J gene end by 7 bases; junction bases not matched to a gene: 16. The CDR3 sequence is 17 residues long. Per germline, CDR1 SGHVS and CDR2 FNYEAQ. The CDR3 DNA follows: TGTGCCAGCAGCAACCCGGCCGTAGCGGGCGCCCTCGGGGAGCTGTTTTTT. Residues: CASSNPAVAGALGELFF.

The chain couples TRBV4-2 to TRBJ2-7, with 9 positions matching TRBD1. Per germline, CDR1 LGHNA and CDR2 YNFKEQ. The CDR3 is made up of 15 amino acids. J lost 4 bases, V lost 1 base, and 5 bases had no gene match. The DNA for the CDR3 is TGTGCCAGCAGCCAAGCTGGGACAGGGCCATACGAGCAGTACTTC. As protein: CASSQAGTGPYEQYF.

The rearrangement uses TRBV6-5 and TRBJ2-4; 10 positions match TRBD1. V shed 6 bases and J 6 bases; nucleotides not matched to a gene: 8. Germline CDR1 is MNHEY and CDR2 is SVGAGI. The CDR3 consists of 15 residues. The CDR3 bases are TGTGCCAGCAGGAAGGGTAGGACAGGGGGAAACATTCAGTACTTC. This gives the protein CASRKGRTGGNIQYF.

The gene calls are TRBV11-2 and TRBJ2-3; TRBD2 matches at 9 bases. The CDR3 runs 17 residues. Unmatched junction bases numbered 13, after V lost 1 base and J lost 8 bases. Germline V lookup: CDR1 SGHAT, CDR2 FQNNGV. CDR3 region: CASSLGGLAGGSGTQYF. Written as DNA, the CDR3 is TGTGCCAGCAGCTTAGGAGGCCTTGCGGGAGGGTCGGGTACGCAGTATTTT.